A selection of T cell receptor beta chains follows, all from one sample in a study of cytomegalovirus exposure and HLA in healthy donors. TCRdb keeps only in-frame clones here, not all; method: immunoSEQ multiplex PCR. The sample has 220,000 or so clones; 80% to 85% are singletons. Sample: PBMCs. The receptors were gathered from a woman in her twenties or thirties in good health and CMV-seropositive. CDR3s include the opening cysteine and the closing phenylalanine or tryptophan. Fields, in order: clone size, V gene, J gene, CDR3 protein. Size tells how often a clone was seen (once, few, many) or the class of an expanded clone, and some rows leave it out.

NA	TRBV7-2	TRBJ2-7	CASSLRTASSYEQYF
NA	TRBV30	TRBJ2-1	CACPGDYYEQFF
NA	TRBV5-1	TRBJ1-2	CASSPTGQGSYGYTF
NA	TRBV30	TRBJ2-1	CAWSPGQGRQFF
many	TRBV11-1	TRBJ2-7	CASSLARSGDSYEQYF
NA	TRBV30	TRBJ1-1	CAWSVSRNEAFF
NA	TRBV28	TRBJ2-7	CASRWGRREDEQYF
NA	TRBV2	TRBJ2-5	CARTSGNLETQYF
NA	TRBV6-1	TRBJ2-1	CASSPSSGRYNEQFF
NA	TRBV6-5	TRBJ2-7	CASSAWTGYEQYF
NA	TRBV6-4	TRBJ1-2	CASSLGAGAGYGYTF
NA	TRBV19	TRBJ2-7	CASKGLAGGLYEQYF
NA	TRBV5-1	TRBJ1-1	CASSSGQVKNTEAFF
once	TRBV29-1	TRBJ1-3	CSVGIGNTIYF
NA	TRBV5-1	TRBJ1-1	CASSFNRGGTEAFF
NA	TRBV12-5	TRBJ1-1	CASGLGASWQNTEAFF
NA	TRBV10-3	TRBJ2-1	CAISDLAGGEGEQFF
NA	TRBV29-1	TRBJ2-5	CSVDGFDFGGETQYF
once	TRBV5-1	TRBJ2-7	CASSLYRDTKTLYEQYF
NA	TRBV27	TRBJ1-1	CASSPTGGNTEAFF
NA	TRBV18	TRBJ1-2	CASSPPTREDYGYTF
few	TRBV28	TRBJ2-7	CASSFSQGREQYF
once	TRBV7-2	TRBJ2-3	CASSLVRGLSDTQYF
once	TRBV29-1	TRBJ2-5	CSVDGLAGARETQYF
NA	TRBV27	TRBJ2-3	CASSRDLGGDTQYF
NA	TRBV30	TRBJ2-2	CASPQGLGTGELFF
NA	TRBV30	TRBJ1-3	CAWNRGAGNTIYF
NA	TRBV29-1	TRBJ1-1	CSVDSTNTEAFF
few	TRBV11-3	TRBJ2-1	CASSLVAGAHNEQFF
few	TRBV6-1	TRBJ1-3	CASSERLITGNTIYF